This TCR beta chain was profiled in a study of blood T cell repertoires in COVID-19. As for the study in general: The analysed material was cDNA or gDNA that came from T cells, B-cell-depleted T cells, or PBMCs.

Original processing methods: Estimation of nucleated cell counts relied on the amplification of reference gene primers. The assay was immunoSEQ multiplex PCR, and TCRdb's table has in-frame clones only and misses some. Clone size and the V and J calls come from that table; the DNA yielded D and trimming. Of approximately 91,000 clones in the sample, around 90% were seen once. V was pared by 2 bases and J by 6 bases, with 5 bases of the junction left unmatched. The CDR3 runs to 14 residues. The V gene's germline CDR1 is MNHEY and CDR2 SVGAGI. This clone was recorded a few times. This receptor was identified in a man in his sixties or seventies with acute or convalescent COVID-19. Sequencing used peripheral blood. The chain carries TRBV6-5 and TRBJ2-5; 8 nucleotides line up with TRBD1. The CDR3 region is CASSYGGQEKTQYF. The CDR3 DNA reads TGTGCCAGCAGTTACGGGGGACAGGAGAAGACCCAGTACTTC.